What follows are 16 T cell receptor beta chains derived from one specimen sequenced in a study of cytomegalovirus exposure and HLA in healthy donors. The PCR contained 60 Vbeta and 13 Jbeta primers. Clones were sequenced by immunoSEQ multiplex PCR, and TCRdb holds only the in-frame ones, with some missing. In the table there are about 160,000 clones, roughly 80% of which are singletons. The material sequenced was PBMCs. These receptors all stem from a woman in her twenties or thirties in good health and CMV-seronegative.

The genes are TRBV7-3 and TRBJ1-1, with D uncertain. CDR1 and CDR2 from the germline V gene are SGHTA and FQGTGA. Trimming took 7 bases from V and 1 from J, leaving 13 bases between them. CDR3 length: 14 amino acids. The CDR3 DNA reads as TGTGCCAGCAAAAGCGGAAGGGCGAACACTGAAGCTTTCTTT. Residues: CASKSGRANTEAFF.

This sequence joins TRBV5-4 and TRBJ2-5, with 9 bases identical to TRBD2. Trimming removed 2 bases from V and 5 bases from J; junction bases left unmatched: 7. The CDR3 covers 15 residues. Germline V gene data show CDR1 as SGHNT and CDR2 as YYREEE (reference sequence). The CDR3 sequence is CASSLAGGPAETQYF. As DNA, the CDR3 is TGTGCCAGCAGCTTAGCGGGGGGCCCGGCGGAGACCCAGTACTTC.

The CDR3 DNA follows: TGTGCCAGCAGCGTAGATCAGGGGCGGAACACCATATATTTT. It encodes CASSVDQGRNTIYF. This chain joins TRBV9 and TRBJ1-3; the D gene is possibly TRBD1 (6 bases). Trimming cost V 0 bases and J 7 bases, with 11 bases left between them. CDR1 and CDR2 (germline): SGDLS, YYNGEE. The CDR3 consists of 14 residues. Variable domain in full (rest from reference TRBV9 and TRBJ1-3): DSGVTQTPKHLITATGQRVTLRCSPRSGDLSVYWYQQSLDQGLQFLIQYYNGEERAKGNILERFSAQQFPDLHSELNLSSLELGDSALYFCASSVDQGRNTIYFGEGSWLTVV.

This clone is a singleton in its sample. The genes are TRBV7-9 and TRBJ2-1; D uncertain. CDR3 length: 13 residues. Per germline, CDR1 SEHNR and CDR2 FQNEAQ (reference sequence). V shed 7 bases and J shed 6 bases, with 13 bases lying between them. The CDR3 sequence: CASIPAVSNEQFF. The DNA of the CDR3 is TGTGCCAGCATCCCCGCGGTAAGCAATGAGCAGTTCTTC.

The chain has TRBV19 and TRBJ2-3, with D hard to call. V lost 10 bases to trimming and J lost 0 bases, with 8 bases between them. The CDR3 is 12 amino acids. Germline V gene data show CDR1 as LNHDA and CDR2 as SQIVND (reference sequence). The DNA of the CDR3 is TGTGCCACCTCCCCTAGCACAGATACGCAGTATTTT. Translation: CATSPSTDTQYF.

The chain joins TRBV27 to TRBJ2-7; 8 bases map to TRBD2. The V segment lost 6 bases and the J segment 2 bases; nucleotides outside the gene matches: 12. The CDR3 runs 16 residues. The germline CDR1 and CDR2 sequences are MNHEY and SMNVEV (reference sequence). CDR3 sequence reads: CASRSISGGDPYEQYF. The CDR3 DNA sequence: TGTGCCAGCAGATCGATCAGCGGGGGAGATCCCTACGAGCAGTACTTC.

The rearrangement joins TRBV5-8 to TRBJ1-1, with a possible D match to TRBD1 (5 bases). V was cut by 4 bases and J by 5 bases, with 9 bases left in between. Germline assignment: CDR1 SGHTS and CDR2 YDEGEE. CDR3 length: 12 amino acids. In DNA form, the CDR3 reads TGTGCCAGCAGCCGCAGGGATACTGAAGCTTTCTTT. Its translation is CASSRRDTEAFF.

This clone appeared a few times. The CDR3 reads CASSFRTSGDTDTQYF. The CDR3 bases are TGTGCCAGCAGCTTTCGGACTAGCGGGGACACAGATACGCAGTATTTT. The V and J genes are TRBV7-6 and TRBJ2-3, with 12 bases matching TRBD2. Germline V gene data show CDR1 as SGHVS and CDR2 as FNYEAQ. The V and J ends lost 3 bases and 2 bases, in that order; junction bases with no gene match: 3. The CDR3 spans 16 residues.

This sequence joins TRBV7-2 and TRBJ1-5; D uncertain. The V and J ends lost 2 bases and 5 bases respectively, with 19 bases between them. This CDR3 is 17 amino acids long. Germline CDR1 is SGHTA and CDR2 is FQGNSA. The DNA for the CDR3 is TGTGCCAGCAGCTTATCTAATCCCCGCAACCCCGATCAGCCCCAGCATTTT. It encodes CASSLSNPRNPDQPQHF.

This clone has just a few counts. The V and J genes are TRBV7-2 and TRBJ1-2; possible D gene TRBD1, 5 bases. In germline, CDR1 is SGHTA, CDR2 FQGNSA. This CDR3 is 14 amino acids long. The V and J ends lost 4 bases and 4 bases respectively, with 13 bases between them. The CDR3, as DNA: TGTGCCAGCAGCTCGTCGGCAGACAGCTATGGCTACACCTTC. Translated, it gives CASSSSADSYGYTF.

The gene calls are TRBV4-2 and TRBJ2-2, with 7 bases aligning to TRBD2. V lost 5 bases to trimming and J lost 0 bases; unmatched junction nucleotides: 3. The V gene's germline CDR1 is LGHNA and CDR2 YNFKEQ. CDR3 size: 15 residues. The CDR3 loop reads CASSLSGTNTGELFF. The CDR3 bases are TGTGCCAGCAGCTTAAGCGGGACGAACACCGGGGAGCTGTTTTTT.

CDR3 in amino acids: CASSVGFSGSDTQYF. In DNA, the CDR3 is TGTGCCAGCAGTGTAGGGTTTTCGGGATCAGATACGCAGTATTTT. This rearrangement joins TRBV6-1 to TRBJ2-3; TRBD2 is a possible D gene (5 bases). The CDR3 totals 15 residues. Per the germline V gene, CDR1 is MNHNS and CDR2 is SASEGT. The germline V and J ends were trimmed by 4 bases and 4 bases, with 15 bases remaining between them.

This clone was seen a few times. The J gene is TRBJ1-1, the V gene TRBV28; D remains unclear. The V and J ends lost 1 base and 3 bases respectively, with 6 bases between them. Per the germline V gene, CDR1 is MDHEN and CDR2 is SYDVKM. The CDR3 extends over 13 amino acids. CDR3 bases: TGTGCCAGCAGTTTATTGAGCGACACTGAAGCTTTCTTT. Its translation is CASSLLSDTEAFF.

This clone was seen a handful of times. The chain has TRBV11-3 and TRBJ2-2; 7 bases are a match to TRBD1. The CDR3 sequence is 18 residues long. Germline V gene lookup returns CDR1 SGHNT and CDR2 YENEEA. J lost 0 bases, V lost 4 bases, and 11 bases had no gene match. CDR3 region: CASSSGRGQGSNTGELFF. Written as DNA, the CDR3 is TGTGCCAGCAGCTCGGGAAGGGGGCAGGGATCGAACACCGGGGAGCTGTTTTTT.

Only a few counts were recorded for this clone. V is TRBV5-1 and J is TRBJ1-2, with D hard to call. Trimming took off 4 bases at V and 3 bases at J, with 10 bases between the two ends. CDR1 is SGHRS and CDR2 is YFSETQ in the germline V gene. The CDR3 contains 13 residues. The CDR3 reads CASSLTADYGYTF. Here the CDR3 DNA reads TGCGCCAGCAGCCTCACGGCGGACTATGGCTACACCTTC.

Worth noting for this clone: An end of the junction differs from the germline gene, which may be a read error. The chain employs TRBV7-9 and TRBJ2-7; 9 bases match TRBD1. The CDR3 runs 14 residues. Germline V CDR1 and CDR2: SEHNR, FQNEAQ (reference sequence). For the CDR3, the DNA is TGTGCCAACAGCTACGGACAGGGGACCTACGAGCAGTACTTC. Protein: CANSYGQGTYEQYF.